These 27 T cell receptor beta chains were sequenced from one sample in a study of T cell responses to AZD1222 COVID-19 vaccine. Data came from immunoSEQ multiplex PCR; TCRdb stores just in-frame clones and leaves some out. This sample has tens of thousands of clones; roughly nine tenths occur once, and the top ten carry under 30%. Sequenced here: peripheral blood, sampled 28 days after the second AZD1222 dose. The receptors derive from an adult who received the AZD1222 COVID-19 vaccine.

This chain links TRBV5-4 with TRBJ2-1; D remains unclear. The length of the CDR3 is 16 residues. CDR1 and CDR2 from the germline V gene are SGHNT and YYREEE (reference sequence). V was trimmed by 4 bases and J by 8 bases, leaving 22 bases between them. CDR3 residues: CASSNSASSLGHEQFF. The CDR3 DNA sequence: TGTGCCAGCAGCAACTCGGCCTCCTCGTTAGGCCATGAGCAGTTCTTC. Full variable domain (missing parts from reference TRBV5-4 and TRBJ2-1): ETGVTQSPTHLIKTRGQQVTLRCSSQSGHNTVSWYQQALGQGPQFIFQYYREEENGRGNFPPRFSGLQFPNYSSELNVNALELDDSALYLCASSNSASSLGHEQFFGPGTRLTVL.

The chain is built from TRBV12-3 or TRBV12-4 and TRBJ2-1; a possible D gene is TRBD2 (5 bases). There are 13 residues in the CDR3. V lost 7 bases, J lost 5 bases, and 12 bases lay in between. In nucleotides, the CDR3 is TGTGCCAGCATGGGTAGCGAGGACAATGAGCAGTTCTTC. This gives the protein CASMGSEDNEQFF.

V is TRBV9 and J is TRBJ1-2, with TRBD1 identical over 7 bases. Germline V gene lookup returns CDR1 SGDLS and CDR2 YYNGEE. J lost 3 bases, V lost 3 bases, and 2 bases had no gene match. The CDR3 extends over 13 amino acids. In nucleotides, the CDR3 is TGTGCCAGCAGCGGGGGACAGTACTATGGCTACACCTTC. Its translation is CASSGGQYYGYTF.

This rearrangement joins TRBV11-2 to TRBJ2-7; D is possibly TRBD2 (6 bases). The CDR3 contains 15 residues. The germline V gene encodes CDR1 SGHAT and CDR2 FQNNGV. Trimming pared 5 bases from V and 6 bases from J, leaving 20 bases between. In DNA form, the CDR3 reads TGTGCCAGCAGCCCCGAGACATCGACAGCGGGCGAGCAGTACTTC. Its translation: CASSPETSTAGEQYF.

The chain has TRBV5-4 and TRBJ2-1; D may be TRBD2 (5 bases). Germline V gene sequence: CDR1 SGHNT, CDR2 YYREEE (reference sequence). The CDR3 is 16 amino acids. V was clipped by 4 bases and J by 4 bases, with 18 bases between them. The CDR3 sequence is CASSHPGVLAYNEQFF. The CDR3 coding sequence is TGTGCCAGCAGCCATCCCGGGGTTTTGGCTTACAATGAGCAGTTCTTC.

The chain joins TRBV7-3 to TRBJ2-5; D is undetermined. The CDR3 totals 13 residues. CDR1 is SGHTA, CDR2 FQGTGA, per germline. Trimming took 2 bases from V and 3 from J, leaving 7 bases between them. CDR3 sequence (DNA): TGTGCCAGCAGCTTACGTCCAGAAGAGACCCAGTACTTC. It codes for CASSLRPEETQYF.

The rearrangement joins TRBV24-1 to TRBJ2-3; the D is unclear. V was shortened by 4 bases and J by 4 bases, with 8 bases between the two germline ends. Germline CDR1 KGHDR, CDR2 SFDVKD. CDR3 length: 13 amino acids. The CDR3 region has the DNA TGTGCCACCAGTGACCCCGCATCAGATACGCAGTATTTT. It yields the protein CATSDPASDTQYF.

The gene calls are TRBV6-5 and TRBJ2-1; the D gene is possibly TRBD2 (5 bases). This CDR3 has 13 residues. V lost 5 bases and J 3 bases, leaving 8 bases between the germline ends. The germline V gene encodes CDR1 MNHEY and CDR2 SVGAGI. The CDR3 reads CASSPGLYNEQFF. The CDR3, as DNA: TGTGCCAGCAGTCCCGGACTCTACAATGAGCAGTTCTTC.

The genes are TRBV6-2 or TRBV6-3 and TRBJ1-2; D not resolved. This CDR3 is built from 17 residues. Germline V gene sequence: CDR1 MNHEY, CDR2 SVGEGT. The V gene lost 2 bases and the J gene lost 0 bases, with 16 bases spanning the gap. CDR3 loop: CASSYRPSRTPNYGYTF. As DNA, the CDR3 is TGTGCCAGCAGTTACCGCCCAAGCAGGACTCCTAACTATGGCTACACCTTC.

This chain connects TRBV30 to TRBJ1-3, with a possible D match to TRBD1 (6 bases). V was cut by 2 bases and J by 4 bases, with 12 bases left in between. Germline CDR1 reads GTSNPN; CDR2 reads SVGIG (reference sequence). CDR3 size: 14 residues. As DNA, the CDR3 is TGTGCCTGGAGTAGTGGGGGGCCCGGAAACACCATATATTTT. Its protein is CAWSSGGPGNTIYF.

The chain has TRBV19 and TRBJ1-4; TRBD1 agrees at 8 bases. This CDR3 has 13 amino acids. Germline trimming cut 8 bases from V and 7 bases from J; bases unmatched to any gene: 6. Germline V CDR1 and CDR2: LNHDA, SQIVND (reference sequence). CDR3 bases: TGTGCCAGTGCGGACAGGGCCGGTGAAAAACTGTTTTTT. This codes for CASADRAGEKLFF.

The V call is TRBV7-2, the J call TRBJ1-2; 10 bases line up with TRBD1. Per the germline V gene, CDR1 is SGHTA and CDR2 is FQGNSA. The CDR3 extends over 17 amino acids. The V gene end was trimmed by 3 bases and the J gene end by 2 bases; junction bases not matched to a gene: 9. In DNA form, the CDR3 reads TGTGCCAGCAGCTTCGGGACAGGGGAGGAAAGGAACTATGGCTACACCTTC. Translation: CASSFGTGEERNYGYTF.

V usage is TRBV5-8 and J usage is TRBJ1-2; D unclear. CDR1 SGHTS and CDR2 YDEGEE come from the germline V gene. Trimming took 5 bases from V and 7 from J, leaving 18 bases between them. This CDR3 region has 14 residues. The CDR3 nucleotides are TGTGCCAGCAGTGACCGGATCCGGACGACTGGCTACACCTTC. It codes for CASSDRIRTTGYTF.

The chain joins TRBV30 to TRBJ1-1, with D perhaps TRBD1 (6 bases). V lost 7 bases, J lost 3 bases, and 15 bases lay in between. The CDR3 has 13 amino acids. Germline lookup yields CDR1 GTSNPN and CDR2 SVGIG (reference sequence). CDR3 protein: CASGQPGDTEAFF. CDR3 bases: TGTGCCTCTGGACAGCCGGGGGACACTGAAGCTTTCTTT. The whole variable domain, remainder taken from reference TRBV30 and TRBJ1-1, is SQTIHQWPATLVQPVGSPLSLECTVEGTSNPNLYWYRQAAGRGLQLLFYSVGIGQISSEVPQNLSASRPQDRQFILSSKKLLLSDSGFYLCASGQPGDTEAFFGQGTRLTVV.

The chain joins TRBV10-3 to TRBJ2-5; the match to TRBD1 covers 12 bases. V gave up 5 bases and J gave up 5 bases; unmatched junction bases: 6. This CDR3 region has 15 residues. Germline V gives CDR1 ENHRY, CDR2 SYGVKD. This chain's CDR3 is CAISIGTGGAETQYF. The CDR3 region has the DNA TGTGCCATCAGTATCGGGACAGGGGGCGCGGAGACCCAGTACTTC.

The V gene is TRBV7-2, the J gene TRBJ2-2; 8 bases match TRBD2. The V gene's germline CDR1 is SGHTA and CDR2 FQGNSA. This CDR3 has 17 amino acids. Trimming cost V 3 bases and J 4 bases; bases outside gene matches: 10. Here the CDR3 reads CASSLGAGTSGTGELFF. CDR3 DNA: TGTGCCAGCAGCTTGGGAGCCGGGACTAGTGGCACCGGGGAGCTGTTTTTT.

V and J are TRBV12-5 and TRBJ1-2, with a weak D call TRBD1 (5 bases). Trimming left V 3 bases short and J 8 bases short, with 7 bases between. Per germline, CDR1 LGHNT and CDR2 FRNRAP. The CDR3 sequence is 11 residues long. Here the CDR3 DNA reads TGTGCTAGTGGTTTTGGGGGAGGCTACACCTTC. This encodes CASGFGGGYTF.

CDR3 sequence reads: CASSLVGGYNEQFF. CDR3 nucleotides: TGTGCCAGCAGCTTGGTCGGGGGGTACAATGAGCAGTTCTTC. The chain is built from TRBV5-5 and TRBJ2-1; 7 bases fit TRBD2. This CDR3 is 14 amino acids long. From germline, CDR1 is SGHKS and CDR2 YYEKEE (reference sequence). The V and J ends lost 0 bases and 4 bases, in that order; junction bases with no gene match: 1.

Only one count was recorded for this clone. This CDR3 is CASNNRGTNYGYTF. The CDR3 nucleotides are TGTGCCAGCAATAACAGGGGGACTAACTATGGCTACACCTTC. This chain joins TRBV2 and TRBJ1-2, with 8 bases fitting TRBD1. Germline CDR1 is SNHLY and CDR2 is FYNNEI. V shed 7 bases and J 0 bases; nucleotides not matched to a gene: 4. The CDR3 has 14 residues.

This chain joins TRBV4-1 and TRBJ2-2; no clear D. V gave up 3 bases and J gave up 4 bases, with 9 bases separating them. CDR3 length: 14 amino acids. Per germline, CDR1 MGHRA and CDR2 YSYEKL. CDR3 residues: CASSHLTRTGELFF. CDR3 nucleotides: TGCGCCAGCAGCCACCTTACACGCACCGGGGAGCTGTTTTTT.

The sample holds a few counts of this clone. The rearrangement links TRBV6-5 to TRBJ1-5; D gene unclear. The CDR3 sequence is 14 residues long. V was cut by 5 bases and J by 0 bases, with 8 bases left in between. Germline lookup yields CDR1 MNHEY and CDR2 SVGAGI. The CDR3 DNA reads as TGTGCCAGCAGTCCGTCCTATAGCAATCAGCCCCAGCATTTT. Protein: CASSPSYSNQPQHF.

This rearrangement joins TRBV5-4 to TRBJ1-1; a possible D gene is TRBD1 (5 bases). The V end lost 4 bases, the J end lost 6 bases, and 19 bases lay between the germline ends. The CDR3 is made up of 15 amino acids. Germline lookup yields CDR1 SGHNT and CDR2 YYREEE (reference sequence). The CDR3 reads CASSGGGQGYPEAFF. DNA for the CDR3: TGTGCCAGCAGCGGGGGTGGGCAGGGCTACCCTGAAGCTTTCTTT.

The CDR3 loop is CASSVGPPDQPQHF. The CDR3 DNA follows: TGTGCCAGCAGCGTCGGGCCGCCGGATCAGCCCCAGCATTTT. The V call is TRBV9, the J call TRBJ1-5, with no clear D. The CDR3 has 14 residues. The V end lost 2 bases, the J end lost 5 bases, and 11 bases lay between the germline ends. The germline V gene encodes CDR1 SGDLS and CDR2 YYNGEE. Full variable domain (rest looked up from reference TRBV9 and TRBJ1-5): DSGVTQTPKHLITATGQRVTLRCSPRSGDLSVYWYQQSLDQGLQFLIQYYNGEERAKGNILERFSAQQFPDLHSELNLSSLELGDSALYFCASSVGPPDQPQHFGDGTRLSIL.

V gene TRBV30 combines with J gene TRBJ2-2, with 8 positions matching TRBD2. V lost 0 bases and J lost 4; bases outside the gene matches: 7. This CDR3 spans 16 amino acids. Germline V gene data show CDR1 as GTSNPN and CDR2 as SVGIG (reference sequence). CDR3 in DNA: TGTGCCTGGAGTGTTATGGGACTAGGGGTCACCGGGGAGCTGTTTTTT. This translates into CAWSVMGLGVTGELFF.

This clone was found a few times. The same CDR3 is also encoded by other DNA sequences in this sample. The chain is built from TRBV6-5 and TRBJ1-1, with a tentative D call TRBD1 (5 bases). The CDR3 is made up of 14 amino acids. The germline CDR1 and CDR2 sequences are MNHEY and SVGAGI. V was cut by 3 bases and J by 1 base, with 9 bases left in between. CDR3 amino acids: CASSYGGTNTEAFF. As DNA, the CDR3 is TGTGCCAGCAGTTATGGGGGGACGAACACTGAAGCTTTCTTT.

This sequence joins TRBV9 and TRBJ1-1; D is possibly TRBD1 (5 bases). The CDR3 spans 17 residues. The germline V gene encodes CDR1 SGDLS and CDR2 YYNGEE. V lost 0 bases and J 4 bases, leaving 19 bases between the germline ends. CDR3 sequence: CASSVDPRTRLSTEAFF. In DNA, the CDR3 is TGTGCCAGCAGCGTAGATCCCAGGACACGACTGAGCACTGAAGCTTTCTTT. The complete variable domain, with remaining parts taken from reference TRBV9 and TRBJ1-1, reads DSGVTQTPKHLITATGQRVTLRCSPRSGDLSVYWYQQSLDQGLQFLIQYYNGEERAKGNILERFSAQQFPDLHSELNLSSLELGDSALYFCASSVDPRTRLSTEAFFGQGTRLTVV.

The J gene is TRBJ2-7, the V gene TRBV28; TRBD1 matches 9 bases. The CDR3 consists of 13 residues. V trimming: 10 bases; J trimming: 7 bases; junction bases outside the gene matches: 11. CDR1 is MDHEN and CDR2 is SYDVKM in the germline V gene. CDR3 bases: TGTGCCATTATAGGGACAGGGTCTTGGGAGCAGTACTTC. It is translated as CAIIGTGSWEQYF.